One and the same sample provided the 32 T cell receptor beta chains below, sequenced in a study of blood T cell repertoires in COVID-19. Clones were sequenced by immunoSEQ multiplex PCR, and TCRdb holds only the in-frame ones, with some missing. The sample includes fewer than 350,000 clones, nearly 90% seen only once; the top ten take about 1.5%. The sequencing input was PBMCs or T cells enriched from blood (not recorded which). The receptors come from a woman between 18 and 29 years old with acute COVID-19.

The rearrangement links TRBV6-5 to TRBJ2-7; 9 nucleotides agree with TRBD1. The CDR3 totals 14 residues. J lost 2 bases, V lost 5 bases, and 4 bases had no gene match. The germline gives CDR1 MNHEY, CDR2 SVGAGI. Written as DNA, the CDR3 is TGTGCCAGCAGTCGGGACAGGGCGACCTACGAGCAGTACTTC. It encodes CASSRDRATYEQYF.

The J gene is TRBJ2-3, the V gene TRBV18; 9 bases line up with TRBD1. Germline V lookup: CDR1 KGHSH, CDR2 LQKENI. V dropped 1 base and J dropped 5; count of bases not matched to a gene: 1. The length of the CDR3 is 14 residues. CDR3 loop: CASSPRTGEDTQYF. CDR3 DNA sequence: TGTGCCAGCTCACCACGGACAGGGGAAGATACGCAGTATTTT. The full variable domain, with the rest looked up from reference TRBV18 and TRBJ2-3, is NAGVMQNPRHLVRRRGQEARLRCSPMKGHSHVYWYRQLPEEGLKFMVYLQKENIIDESGMPKERFSAEFPKEGPSILRIQQVVRGDSAAYFCASSPRTGEDTQYFGPGTRLTVL.

Here the CDR3 DNA reads TGTGCCAGCAGCTGGACACTACAAGAGACCCAGTACTTC. Protein sequence: CASSWTLQETQYF. The chain has TRBV28 and TRBJ2-5; TRBD1 is a possible D gene (5 bases). Germline V gives CDR1 MDHEN, CDR2 SYDVKM. Trimming stripped 6 bases from V and 2 bases from J, with 10 bases between. The CDR3 is 13 amino acids.

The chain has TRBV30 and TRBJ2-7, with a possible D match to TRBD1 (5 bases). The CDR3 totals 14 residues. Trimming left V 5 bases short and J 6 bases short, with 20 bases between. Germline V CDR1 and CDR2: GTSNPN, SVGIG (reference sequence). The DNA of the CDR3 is TGTGCCTGGGCTGGGGCCTCACCCCCCTCCGAGCAGTACTTC. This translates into CAWAGASPPSEQYF.

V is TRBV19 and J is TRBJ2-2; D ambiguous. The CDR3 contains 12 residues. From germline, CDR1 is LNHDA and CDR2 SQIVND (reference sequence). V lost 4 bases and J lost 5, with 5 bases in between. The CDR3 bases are TGTGCCAGTAGTACGGTGACCGGGGAGCTGTTTTTT. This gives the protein CASSTVTGELFF.

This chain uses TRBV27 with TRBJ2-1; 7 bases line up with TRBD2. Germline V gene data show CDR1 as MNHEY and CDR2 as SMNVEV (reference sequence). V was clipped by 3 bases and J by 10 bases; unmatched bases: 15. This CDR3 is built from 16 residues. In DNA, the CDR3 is TGTGCCAGCAGTTTCGCCGGGGGGAGCCGGAGAAAGGAGCAGTTCTTC. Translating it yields CASSFAGGSRRKEQFF.

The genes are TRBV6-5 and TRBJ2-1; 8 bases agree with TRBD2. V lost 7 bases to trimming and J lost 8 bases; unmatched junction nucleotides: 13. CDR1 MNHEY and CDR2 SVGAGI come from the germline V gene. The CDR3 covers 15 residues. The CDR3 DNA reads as TGTGCCAGCACAATGACGGGAGGGCTTGACGATGAGCAGTTCTTC. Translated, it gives CASTMTGGLDDEQFF.

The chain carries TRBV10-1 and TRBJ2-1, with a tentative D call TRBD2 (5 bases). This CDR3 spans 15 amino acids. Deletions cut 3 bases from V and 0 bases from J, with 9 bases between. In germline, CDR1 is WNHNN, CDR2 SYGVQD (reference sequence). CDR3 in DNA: TGCGCCAGCAGTGATAGCGTCAACTCCTACAATGAGCAGTTCTTC. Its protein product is CASSDSVNSYNEQFF.

CDR3 loop: CASSLRTGVGNTIYF. DNA for the CDR3: TGTGCCAGTAGCCTCCGGACAGGGGTCGGAAACACCATATATTTT. The chain uses TRBV19 and TRBJ1-3, with TRBD1 matching 9 bases. Germline V gene sequence: CDR1 LNHDA, CDR2 SQIVND (reference sequence). V was pared by 6 bases and J by 4 bases, with 7 bases of the junction left unmatched. The CDR3 is 15 amino acids.

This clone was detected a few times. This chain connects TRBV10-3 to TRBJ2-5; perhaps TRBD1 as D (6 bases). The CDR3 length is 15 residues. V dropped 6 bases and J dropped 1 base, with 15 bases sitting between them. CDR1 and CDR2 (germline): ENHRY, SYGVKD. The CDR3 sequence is CAISDRDKFQETQYF. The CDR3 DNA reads TGTGCCATCAGCGACCGGGACAAATTCCAAGAGACCCAGTACTTC.

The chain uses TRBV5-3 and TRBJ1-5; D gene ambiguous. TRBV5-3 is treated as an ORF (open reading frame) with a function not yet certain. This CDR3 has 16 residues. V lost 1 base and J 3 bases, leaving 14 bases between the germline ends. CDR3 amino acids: CARSLRATELNQPQHF. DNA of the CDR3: TGTGCCAGAAGCTTGAGAGCGACGGAACTCAATCAGCCCCAGCATTTT.

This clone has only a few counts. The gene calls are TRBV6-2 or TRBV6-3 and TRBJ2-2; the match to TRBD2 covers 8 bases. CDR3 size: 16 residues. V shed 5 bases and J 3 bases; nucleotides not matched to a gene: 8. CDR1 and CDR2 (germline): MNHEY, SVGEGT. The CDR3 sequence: CASSASTSGYTGELFF. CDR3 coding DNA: TGTGCCAGCAGTGCTTCAACTAGCGGATACACCGGGGAGCTGTTTTTT.

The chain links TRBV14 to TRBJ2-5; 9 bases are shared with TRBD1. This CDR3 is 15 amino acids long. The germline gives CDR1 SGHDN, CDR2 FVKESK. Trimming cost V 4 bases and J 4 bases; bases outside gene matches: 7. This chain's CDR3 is CASSPRQGGVETQYF. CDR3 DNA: TGTGCCAGCAGCCCACGACAGGGGGGAGTAGAGACCCAGTACTTC.

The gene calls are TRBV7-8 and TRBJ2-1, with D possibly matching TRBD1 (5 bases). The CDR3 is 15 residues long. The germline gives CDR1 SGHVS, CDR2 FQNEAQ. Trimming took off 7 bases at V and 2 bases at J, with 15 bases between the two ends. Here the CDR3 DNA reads TGTGCCAGCAACAACAGGTGGGCCGCCTACAATGAGCAGTTCTTC. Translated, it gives CASNNRWAAYNEQFF. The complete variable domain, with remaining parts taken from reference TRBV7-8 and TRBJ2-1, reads GAGVSQSPRYKVAKRGQDVALRCDPISGHVSLFWYQQALGQGPEFLTYFQNEAQLDKSGLPSDRFFAERPEGSVSTLKIQRTQQEDSAVYLCASNNRWAAYNEQFFGPGTRLTVL.

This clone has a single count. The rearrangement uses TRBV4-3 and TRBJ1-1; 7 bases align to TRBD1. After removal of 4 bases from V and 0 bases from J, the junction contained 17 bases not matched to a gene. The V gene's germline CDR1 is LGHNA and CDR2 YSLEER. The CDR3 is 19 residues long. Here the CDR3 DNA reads TGCGCCAGCAGCCCCTCGGGCTGGGACAGTGTTTACATGAACACTGAAGCTTTCTTT. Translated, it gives CASSPSGWDSVYMNTEAFF.

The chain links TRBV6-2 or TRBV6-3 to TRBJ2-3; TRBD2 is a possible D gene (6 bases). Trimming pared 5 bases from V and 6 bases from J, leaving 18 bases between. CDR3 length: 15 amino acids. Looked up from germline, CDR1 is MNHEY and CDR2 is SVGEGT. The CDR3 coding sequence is TGTGCCAGCAGTGCCCGGGGGACCGGTGGGGATACGCAGTATTTT. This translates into CASSARGTGGDTQYF.

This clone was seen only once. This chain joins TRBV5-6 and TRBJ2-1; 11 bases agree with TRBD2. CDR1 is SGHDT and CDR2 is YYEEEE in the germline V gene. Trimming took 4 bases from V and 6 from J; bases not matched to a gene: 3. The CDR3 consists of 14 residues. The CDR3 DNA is TGTGCCAGCAGCATAGGGACTAGCGGCAATGAGCAGTTCTTC. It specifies CASSIGTSGNEQFF.

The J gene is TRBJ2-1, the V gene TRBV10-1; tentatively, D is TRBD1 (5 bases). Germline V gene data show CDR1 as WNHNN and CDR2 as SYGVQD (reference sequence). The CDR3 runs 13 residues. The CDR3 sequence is CPRSRQWDNEQFF. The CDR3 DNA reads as TGCCCCCGCAGCCGACAGTGGGACAATGAGCAGTTCTTC.

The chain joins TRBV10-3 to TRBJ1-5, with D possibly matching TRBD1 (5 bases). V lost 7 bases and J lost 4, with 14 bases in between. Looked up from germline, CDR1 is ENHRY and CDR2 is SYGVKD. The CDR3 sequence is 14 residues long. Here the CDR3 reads CAIMADMPNQPQHF. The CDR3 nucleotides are TGTGCCATCATGGCGGACATGCCTAATCAGCCCCAGCATTTT.

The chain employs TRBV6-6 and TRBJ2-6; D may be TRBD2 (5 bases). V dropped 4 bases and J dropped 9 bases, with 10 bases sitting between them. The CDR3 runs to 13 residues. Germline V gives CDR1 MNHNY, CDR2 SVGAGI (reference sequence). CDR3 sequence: CASSFAEDNVLTF. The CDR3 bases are TGTGCCAGCAGTTTCGCGGAGGACAACGTCCTGACTTTC.

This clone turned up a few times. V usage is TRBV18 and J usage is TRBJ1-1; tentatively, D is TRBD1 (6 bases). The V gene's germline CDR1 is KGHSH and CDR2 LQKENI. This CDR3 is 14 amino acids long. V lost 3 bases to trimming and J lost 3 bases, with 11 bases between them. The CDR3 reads CASSPQGQHTEAFF. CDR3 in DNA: TGTGCCAGCTCACCCCAGGGGCAGCACACTGAAGCTTTCTTT.

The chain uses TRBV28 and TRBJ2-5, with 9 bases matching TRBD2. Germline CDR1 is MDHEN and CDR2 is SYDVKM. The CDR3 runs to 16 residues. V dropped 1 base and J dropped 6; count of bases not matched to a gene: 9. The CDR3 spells CASSLFGGRAYQTQYF. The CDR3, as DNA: TGTGCCAGCAGTTTATTCGGCGGGAGGGCGTATCAGACCCAGTACTTC.

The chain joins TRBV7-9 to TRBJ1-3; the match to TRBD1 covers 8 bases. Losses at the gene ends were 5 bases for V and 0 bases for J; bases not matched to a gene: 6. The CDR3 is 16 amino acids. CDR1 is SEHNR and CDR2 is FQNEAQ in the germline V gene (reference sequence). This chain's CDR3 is CASSPTGQVSGNTIYF. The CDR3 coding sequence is TGTGCCAGCAGCCCGACGGGACAGGTCTCTGGAAACACCATATATTTT.

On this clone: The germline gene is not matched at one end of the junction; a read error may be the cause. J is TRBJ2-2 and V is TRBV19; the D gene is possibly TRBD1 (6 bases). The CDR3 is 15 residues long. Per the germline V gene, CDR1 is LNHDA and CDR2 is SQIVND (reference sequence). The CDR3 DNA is TGTGCCAGTAGGATAGGACAGACCTACACCGGGGAGCTGTTTTTT. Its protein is CASRIGQTYTGELFF. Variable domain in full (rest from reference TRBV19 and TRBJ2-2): DGGITQSPKYLFRKEGQNVTLSCEQNLNHDAMYWYRQDPGQGLRLIYYSQIVNDFQKGDIAEGYSVSREKKESFPLTVTSAQKNPTAFYLCASRIGQTYTGELFFGEGSRLTVL.

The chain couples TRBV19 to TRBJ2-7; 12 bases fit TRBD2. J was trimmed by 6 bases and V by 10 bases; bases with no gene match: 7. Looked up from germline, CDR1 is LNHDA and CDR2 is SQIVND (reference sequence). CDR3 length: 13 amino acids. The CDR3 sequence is CATRLAGVSEQYF. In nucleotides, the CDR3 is TGTGCCACCAGACTAGCGGGAGTGAGCGAGCAGTACTTC.

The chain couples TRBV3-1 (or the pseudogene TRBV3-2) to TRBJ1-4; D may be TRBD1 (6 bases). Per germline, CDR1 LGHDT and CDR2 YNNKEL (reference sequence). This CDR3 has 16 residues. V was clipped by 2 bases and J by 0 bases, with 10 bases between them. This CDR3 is CASSQPRTATNEKLFF. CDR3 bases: TGTGCCAGCAGCCAACCAAGGACAGCAACTAATGAAAAACTGTTTTTT.

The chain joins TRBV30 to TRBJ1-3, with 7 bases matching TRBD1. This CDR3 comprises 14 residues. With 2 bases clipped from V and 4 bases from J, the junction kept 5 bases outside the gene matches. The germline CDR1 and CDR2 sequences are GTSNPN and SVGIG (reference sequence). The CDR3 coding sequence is TGTGCCTGGAGTTCAGGGGGAGAGGGAAACACCATATATTTT. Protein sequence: CAWSSGGEGNTIYF.

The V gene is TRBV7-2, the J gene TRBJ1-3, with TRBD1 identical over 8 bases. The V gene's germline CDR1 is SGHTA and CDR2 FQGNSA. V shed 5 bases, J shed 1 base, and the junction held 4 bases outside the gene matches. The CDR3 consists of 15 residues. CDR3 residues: CASSLRQGSGNTIYF. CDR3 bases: TGTGCCAGCAGCCTCCGACAGGGGTCTGGAAACACCATATATTTT.

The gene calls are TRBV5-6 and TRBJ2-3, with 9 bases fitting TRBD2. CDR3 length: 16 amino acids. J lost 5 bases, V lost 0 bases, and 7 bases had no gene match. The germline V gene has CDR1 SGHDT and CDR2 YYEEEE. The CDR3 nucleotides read TGTGCCAGCAGCTTGGCCGTGGCGGGAGGGCTAGATACGCAGTATTTT. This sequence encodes CASSLAVAGGLDTQYF.

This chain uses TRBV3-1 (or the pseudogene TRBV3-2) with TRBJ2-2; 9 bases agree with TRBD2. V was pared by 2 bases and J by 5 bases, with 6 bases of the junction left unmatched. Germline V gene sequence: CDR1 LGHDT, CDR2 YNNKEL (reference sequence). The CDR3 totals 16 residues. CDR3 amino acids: CASSQYASGKTGELFF. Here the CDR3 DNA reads TGTGCCAGCAGCCAATATGCTAGCGGGAAAACCGGGGAGCTGTTTTTT.

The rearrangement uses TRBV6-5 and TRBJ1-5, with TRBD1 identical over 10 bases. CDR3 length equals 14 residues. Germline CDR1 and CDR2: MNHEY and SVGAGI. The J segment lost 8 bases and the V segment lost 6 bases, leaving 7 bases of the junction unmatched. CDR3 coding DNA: TGTGCCAGCAGGCCGACAGGGGGCTTGGAGCCCCAGCATTTT. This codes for CASRPTGGLEPQHF.

The chain's CDR3 is CASSLAGTGDHEQFF. The CDR3 nucleotides read TGTGCCAGCAGCTTAGCGGGTACAGGGGACCATGAGCAGTTCTTC. The V gene is TRBV11-2, the J gene TRBJ2-1; 7 nucleotides line up with TRBD1. Germline V lookup: CDR1 SGHAT, CDR2 FQNNGV. Losses at the gene ends were 1 base for V and 8 bases for J; bases not matched to a gene: 8. The CDR3 is 15 amino acids.